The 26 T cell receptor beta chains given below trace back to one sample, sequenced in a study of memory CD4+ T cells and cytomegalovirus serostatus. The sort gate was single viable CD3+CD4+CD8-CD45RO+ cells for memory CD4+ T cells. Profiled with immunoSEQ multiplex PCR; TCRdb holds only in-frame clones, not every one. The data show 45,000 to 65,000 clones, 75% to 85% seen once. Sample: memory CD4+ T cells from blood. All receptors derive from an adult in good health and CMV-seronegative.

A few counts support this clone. CDR3 loop: CASSQEDRTNEKLFF. As DNA, the CDR3 is TGCGCCAGCAGCCAAGAGGACAGGACTAATGAAAAACTGTTTTTT. The chain has TRBV4-1 and TRBJ1-4; 7 nucleotides match TRBD1. The CDR3 sequence is 15 residues long. Unmatched junction bases numbered 0, after V lost 0 bases and J lost 2 bases. Per the germline V gene, CDR1 is MGHRA and CDR2 is YSYEKL.

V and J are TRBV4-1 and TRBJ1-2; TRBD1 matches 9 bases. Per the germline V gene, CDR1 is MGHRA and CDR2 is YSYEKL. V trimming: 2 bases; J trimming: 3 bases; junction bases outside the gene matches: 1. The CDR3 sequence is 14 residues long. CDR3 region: CASSQRTGDYGYTF. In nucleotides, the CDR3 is TGCGCCAGCAGCCAAAGGACAGGGGACTATGGCTACACCTTC.

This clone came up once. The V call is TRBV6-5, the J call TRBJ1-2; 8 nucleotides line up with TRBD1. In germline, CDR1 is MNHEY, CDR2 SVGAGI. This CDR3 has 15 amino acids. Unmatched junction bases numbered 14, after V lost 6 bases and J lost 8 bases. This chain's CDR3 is CASSSGGAGIEGYTF. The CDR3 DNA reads TGTGCCAGCAGCTCAGGGGGCGCAGGTATAGAGGGCTACACCTTC.

The CDR3 here is CASSPFGRGTDNEQFF. The DNA for the CDR3 is TGCGCCAGCAGCCCCTTCGGGCGGGGGACCGACAATGAGCAGTTCTTC. The chain combines TRBV5-1 with TRBJ2-1, with 7 bases that match TRBD2. This CDR3 is built from 16 residues. The V and J ends lost 4 bases and 5 bases, in that order; junction bases with no gene match: 12. The germline V gene encodes CDR1 SGHRS and CDR2 YFSETQ.

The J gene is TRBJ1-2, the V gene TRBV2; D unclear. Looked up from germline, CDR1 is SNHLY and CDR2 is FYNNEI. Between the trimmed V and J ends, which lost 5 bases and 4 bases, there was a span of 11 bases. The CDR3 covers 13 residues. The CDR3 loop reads CASSRQSPYGYTF. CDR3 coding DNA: TGTGCCAGCAGTCGTCAGAGCCCCTATGGCTACACCTTC.

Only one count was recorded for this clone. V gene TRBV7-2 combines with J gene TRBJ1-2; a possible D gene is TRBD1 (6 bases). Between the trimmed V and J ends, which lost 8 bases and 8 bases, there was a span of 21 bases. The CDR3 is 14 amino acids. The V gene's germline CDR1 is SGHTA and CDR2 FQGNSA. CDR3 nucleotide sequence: TGTGCCAGCCAAACACTTACAGGGCCCGGAGGCTACACCTTC. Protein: CASQTLTGPGGYTF.

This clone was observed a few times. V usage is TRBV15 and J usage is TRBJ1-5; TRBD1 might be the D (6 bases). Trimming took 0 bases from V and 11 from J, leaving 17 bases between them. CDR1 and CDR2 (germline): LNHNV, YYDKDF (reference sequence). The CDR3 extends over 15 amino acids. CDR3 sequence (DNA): TGTGCCACCAGCAGAGATGGGATAACAGGGAGGGCCCAGCATTTT. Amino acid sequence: CATSRDGITGRAQHF.

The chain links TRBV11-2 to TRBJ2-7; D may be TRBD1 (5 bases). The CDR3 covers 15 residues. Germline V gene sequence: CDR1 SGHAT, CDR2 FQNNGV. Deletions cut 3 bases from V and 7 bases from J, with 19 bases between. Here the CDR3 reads CASSFAWGRDKEQYF. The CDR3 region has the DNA TGTGCCAGCAGCTTCGCGTGGGGCAGGGATAAGGAGCAGTACTTC.

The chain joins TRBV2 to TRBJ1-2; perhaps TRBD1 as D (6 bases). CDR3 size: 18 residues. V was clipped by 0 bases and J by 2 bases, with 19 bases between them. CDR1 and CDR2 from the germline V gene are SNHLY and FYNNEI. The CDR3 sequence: CASSEAAGGGGRNYGYTF. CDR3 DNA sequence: TGTGCCAGCAGTGAAGCAGCGGGTGGCGGGGGGCGGAACTATGGCTACACCTTC.

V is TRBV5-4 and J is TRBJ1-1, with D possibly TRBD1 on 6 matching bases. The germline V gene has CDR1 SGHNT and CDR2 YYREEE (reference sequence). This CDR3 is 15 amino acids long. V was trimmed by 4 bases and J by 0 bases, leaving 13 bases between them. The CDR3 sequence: CASSPSRDMNTEAFF. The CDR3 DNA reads TGTGCCAGCAGCCCTTCGAGGGACATGAACACTGAAGCTTTCTTT. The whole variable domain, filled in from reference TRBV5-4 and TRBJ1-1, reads ETGVTQSPTHLIKTRGQQVTLRCSSQSGHNTVSWYQQALGQGPQFIFQYYREEENGRGNFPPRFSGLQFPNYSSELNVNALELDDSALYLCASSPSRDMNTEAFFGQGTRLTVV.

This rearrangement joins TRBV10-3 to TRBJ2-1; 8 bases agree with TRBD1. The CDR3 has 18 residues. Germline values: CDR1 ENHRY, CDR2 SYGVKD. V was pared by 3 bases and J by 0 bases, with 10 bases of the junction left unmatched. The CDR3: CAISDPGGGPNSYNEQFF. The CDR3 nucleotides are TGTGCCATCAGTGATCCAGGGGGCGGTCCGAACTCCTACAATGAGCAGTTCTTC.

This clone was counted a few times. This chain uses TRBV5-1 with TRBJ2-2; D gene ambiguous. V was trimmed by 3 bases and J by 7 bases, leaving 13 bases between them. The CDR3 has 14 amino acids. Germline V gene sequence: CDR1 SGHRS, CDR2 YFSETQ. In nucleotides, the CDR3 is TGCGCCAGCAGCTCGATCGCGGTGGACGGGGAGCTGTTTTTT. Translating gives CASSSIAVDGELFF.

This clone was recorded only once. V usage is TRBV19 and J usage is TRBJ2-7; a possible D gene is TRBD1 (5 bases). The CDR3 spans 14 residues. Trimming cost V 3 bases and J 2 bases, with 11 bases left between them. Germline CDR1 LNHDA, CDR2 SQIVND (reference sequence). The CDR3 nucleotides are TGTGCCAGTAGTATCACAGGAGCCGCCTACGAGCAGTACTTC. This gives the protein CASSITGAAYEQYF. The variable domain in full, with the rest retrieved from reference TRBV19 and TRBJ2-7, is DGGITQSPKYLFRKEGQNVTLSCEQNLNHDAMYWYRQDPGQGLRLIYYSQIVNDFQKGDIAEGYSVSREKKESFPLTVTSAQKNPTAFYLCASSITGAAYEQYFGPGTRLTVT.

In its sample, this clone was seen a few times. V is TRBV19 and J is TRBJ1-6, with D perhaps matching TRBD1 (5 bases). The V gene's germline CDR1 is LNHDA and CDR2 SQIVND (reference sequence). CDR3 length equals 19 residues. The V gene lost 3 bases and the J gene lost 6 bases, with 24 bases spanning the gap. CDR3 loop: CASSIVGPLDIRTNSPLHF. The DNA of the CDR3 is TGTGCCAGTAGTATCGTAGGACCCTTGGACATCCGGACTAATTCACCCCTCCACTTT.

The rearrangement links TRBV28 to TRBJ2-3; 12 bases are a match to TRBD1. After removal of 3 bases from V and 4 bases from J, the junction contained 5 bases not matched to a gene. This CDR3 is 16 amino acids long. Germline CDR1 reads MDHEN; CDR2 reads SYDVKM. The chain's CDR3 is CASSLLGQGASDTQYF. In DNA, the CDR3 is TGTGCCAGCAGTTTGTTGGGACAGGGGGCTTCAGATACGCAGTATTTT.

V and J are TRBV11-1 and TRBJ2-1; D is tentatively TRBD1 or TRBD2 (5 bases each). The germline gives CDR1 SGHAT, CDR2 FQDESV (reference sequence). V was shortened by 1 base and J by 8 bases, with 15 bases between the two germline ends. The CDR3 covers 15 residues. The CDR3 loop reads CASSLGGASEDEQFF. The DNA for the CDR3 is TGTGCCAGCAGCTTAGGAGGGGCCTCCGAGGATGAGCAGTTCTTC.

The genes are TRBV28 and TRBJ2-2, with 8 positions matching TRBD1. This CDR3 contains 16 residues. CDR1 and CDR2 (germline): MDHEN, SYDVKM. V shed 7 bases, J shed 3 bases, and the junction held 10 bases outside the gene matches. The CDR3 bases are TGTGCCAGCACCTACCCCGGACAGGGTCACACCGGGGAGCTGTTTTTT. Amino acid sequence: CASTYPGQGHTGELFF.

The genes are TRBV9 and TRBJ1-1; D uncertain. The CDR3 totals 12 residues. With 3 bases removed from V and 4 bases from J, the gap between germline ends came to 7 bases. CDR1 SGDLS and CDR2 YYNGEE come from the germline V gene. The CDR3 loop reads CASSAQGTEAFF. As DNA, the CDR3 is TGTGCCAGCAGCGCCCAAGGCACTGAAGCTTTCTTT.

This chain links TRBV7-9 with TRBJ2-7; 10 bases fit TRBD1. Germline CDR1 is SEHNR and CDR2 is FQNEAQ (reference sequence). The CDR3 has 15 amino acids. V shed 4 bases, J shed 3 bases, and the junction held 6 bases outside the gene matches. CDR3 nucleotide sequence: TGTGCCAGCAGCTACCCGGGACAGGGGAACTACGAGCAGTACTTC. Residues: CASSYPGQGNYEQYF.

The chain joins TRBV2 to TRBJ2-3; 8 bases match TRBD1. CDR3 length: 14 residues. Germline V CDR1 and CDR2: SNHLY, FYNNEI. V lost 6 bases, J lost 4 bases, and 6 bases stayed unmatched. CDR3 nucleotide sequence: TGTGCCAGCAGGACAGGGGTTGGGTCAGATACGCAGTATTTT. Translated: CASRTGVGSDTQYF. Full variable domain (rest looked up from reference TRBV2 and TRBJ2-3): EPEVTQTPSHQVTQMGQEVILRCVPISNHLYFYWYRQILGQKVEFLVSFYNNEISEKSEIFDDQFSVERPDGSNFTLKIRSTKLEDSAMYFCASRTGVGSDTQYFGPGTRLTVL.

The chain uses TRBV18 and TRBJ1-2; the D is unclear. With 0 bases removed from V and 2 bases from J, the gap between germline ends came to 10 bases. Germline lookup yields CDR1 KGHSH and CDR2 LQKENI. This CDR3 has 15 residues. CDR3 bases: TGTGCCAGCTCACCACCGATGGACTCCAACTATGGCTACACCTTC. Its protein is CASSPPMDSNYGYTF.

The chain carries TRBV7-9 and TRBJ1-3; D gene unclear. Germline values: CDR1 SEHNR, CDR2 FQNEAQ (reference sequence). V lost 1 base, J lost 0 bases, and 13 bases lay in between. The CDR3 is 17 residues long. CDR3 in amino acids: CASSLELTRLSGNTIYF. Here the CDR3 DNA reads TGTGCCAGCAGCTTAGAGCTGACCAGACTCTCTGGAAACACCATATATTTT.

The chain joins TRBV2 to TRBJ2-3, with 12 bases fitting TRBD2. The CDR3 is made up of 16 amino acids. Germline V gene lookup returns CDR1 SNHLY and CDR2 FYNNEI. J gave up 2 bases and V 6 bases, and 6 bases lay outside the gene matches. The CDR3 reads CASSQTSGGFTDTQYF. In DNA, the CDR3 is TGTGCCAGCAGCCAGACTAGCGGGGGTTTCACAGATACGCAGTATTTT.

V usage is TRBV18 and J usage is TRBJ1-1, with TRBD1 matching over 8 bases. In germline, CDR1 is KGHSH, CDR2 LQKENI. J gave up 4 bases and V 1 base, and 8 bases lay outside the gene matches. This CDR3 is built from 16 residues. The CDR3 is CASSPRPGGRGTEAFF. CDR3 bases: TGTGCCAGCTCACCACGGCCAGGGGGCAGGGGCACTGAAGCTTTCTTT.

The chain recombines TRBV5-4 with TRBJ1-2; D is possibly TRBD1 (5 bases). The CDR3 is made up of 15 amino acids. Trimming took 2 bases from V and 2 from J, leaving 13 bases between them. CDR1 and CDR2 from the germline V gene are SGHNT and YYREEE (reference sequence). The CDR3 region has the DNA TGTGCCAGCAGCTTCGGGGCAGGTTCAAACTATGGCTACACCTTC. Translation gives CASSFGAGSNYGYTF.

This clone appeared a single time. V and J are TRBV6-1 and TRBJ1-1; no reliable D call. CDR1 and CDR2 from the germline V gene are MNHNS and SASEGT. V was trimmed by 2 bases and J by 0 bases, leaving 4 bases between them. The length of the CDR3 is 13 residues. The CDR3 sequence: CASSELVNTEAFF. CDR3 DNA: TGTGCCAGCAGTGAATTAGTGAACACTGAAGCTTTCTTT.